The 9 T cell receptor beta chains below all came from one sample that was sequenced in a study of Graves' ophthalmopathy and Graves' hyperthyroidism. RNA transcripts were the template, and TCR beta CDR3 regions were amplified from them. HTBI primers were used in a first-round RT-PCR, which preceded a second-round multiplex PCR. One entry per CDR3 protein results from TCRdb running MiXCR on the multiplex PCR reads. This table has approximately 160,000 distinct CDR3 sequences, 39% appearing once. The sequenced sample was peripheral blood. The receptors stem from a man aged 25 to 40 with Graves' ophthalmopathy.

This clonotype showed up many times. J is TRBJ2-5 and V is TRBV7-8, with 10 bases identical to TRBD1. From germline, CDR1 is SGHVS and CDR2 FQNEAQ. This CDR3 contains 16 residues. V shed 7 bases and J 2 bases; nucleotides not matched to a gene: 10. This CDR3 reads CASTYGTGVAQETQYF. The CDR3 region has the DNA TGTGCCAGCACCTACGGGACAGGGGTCGCGCAAGAGACCCAGTACTTC.

This clonotype was recorded at least ten times. The chain has TRBV7-2 and TRBJ1-6, with a tentative D call TRBD1 (5 bases). V lost 5 bases, J lost 6 bases, and 14 bases lay in between. CDR3 length: 15 amino acids. Germline V gene data show CDR1 as SGHTA and CDR2 as FQGNSA. The CDR3 loop is CASSAPGRGNSPLHF. As DNA, the CDR3 is TGTGCCAGCAGCGCCCCGGGACGGGGTAATTCACCCCTCCACTTT.

This clonotype was observed many times. The chain combines TRBV27 with TRBJ1-1, with 10 bases aligning to TRBD1. The germline CDR1 and CDR2 sequences are MNHEY and SMNVEV (reference sequence). This CDR3 contains 14 residues. V was pared by 2 bases and J by 5 bases, with 2 bases of the junction left unmatched. CDR3 sequence: CASSLAGQGTEAFF. For the CDR3, the DNA is TGTGCCAGCAGTTTAGCGGGACAGGGGACTGAAGCTTTCTTT.

This clonotype was observed at least ten times. V gene TRBV28 combines with J gene TRBJ2-2, with 7 bases aligning to TRBD1. Germline V lookup: CDR1 MDHEN, CDR2 SYDVKM. The V segment lost 5 bases and the J segment 3 bases; nucleotides outside the gene matches: 12. This CDR3 has 17 amino acids. The CDR3 coding sequence is TGTGCCAGCAGTCCAGGGACAGCGAATCGATACACCGGGGAGCTGTTTTTT. Its translation: CASSPGTANRYTGELFF.

The chain has TRBV20-1 and TRBJ1-2, with D perhaps matching TRBD1 (5 bases). Between the trimmed V and J ends, which lost 3 bases and 3 bases, there was a span of 14 bases. Per germline, CDR1 DFQATT and CDR2 SNEGSKA (reference sequence). The CDR3 runs 14 residues. The CDR3 DNA follows: TGCAGTGCTAGTTTGGGGATGGGGGACTATGGCTACACCTTC. Protein: CSASLGMGDYGYTF.

The chain has TRBV18 and TRBJ1-2; D unclear. The CDR3 extends over 15 amino acids. Germline loops: CDR1 KGHSH, CDR2 LQKENI. V gave up 3 bases and J gave up 5 bases, with 16 bases separating them. The CDR3 is CASSPPIIDPYGYTF. In DNA, the CDR3 is TGTGCCAGCTCACCCCCGATTATTGACCCTTATGGCTACACCTTC.

This clonotype showed up many times. The chain has TRBV19 and TRBJ1-5; D ambiguous. Trimming shortened V by 2 bases and J by 0 bases, and 8 bases separated the two germline ends. CDR3 length equals 15 residues. CDR1 and CDR2 (germline): LNHDA, SQIVND (reference sequence). The CDR3 bases are TGTGCCAGTAGTATATTGGGTAATAGCAATCAGCCCCAGCATTTT. As protein: CASSILGNSNQPQHF. The variable domain in full, with the rest retrieved from reference TRBV19 and TRBJ1-5, is DGGITQSPKYLFRKEGQNVTLSCEQNLNHDAMYWYRQDPGQGLRLIYYSQIVNDFQKGDIAEGYSVSREKKESFPLTVTSAQKNPTAFYLCASSILGNSNQPQHFGDGTRLSIL.

There are many counts of this clonotype. The V gene is TRBV5-6, the J gene TRBJ2-7, with D hard to call. The V end lost 3 bases, the J end lost 0 bases, and 4 bases lay between the germline ends. Germline V lookup: CDR1 SGHDT, CDR2 YYEEEE. The CDR3 is 12 residues long. The DNA of the CDR3 is TGTGCCAGCAGCTCTATCTCCTACGAGCAGTACTTC. Encoded protein: CASSSISYEQYF.

CDR3 amino acids: CATSDSEGQGGNTIYF. Written as DNA, the CDR3 is TGTGCCACCAGTGACTCGGAAGGACAGGGAGGGAACACCATATATTTT. The chain joins TRBV24-1 to TRBJ1-3; 8 positions agree with TRBD1. The CDR3 contains 16 residues. Germline V CDR1 and CDR2: KGHDR, SFDVKD. V lost 4 bases and J lost 7; bases outside the gene matches: 11.